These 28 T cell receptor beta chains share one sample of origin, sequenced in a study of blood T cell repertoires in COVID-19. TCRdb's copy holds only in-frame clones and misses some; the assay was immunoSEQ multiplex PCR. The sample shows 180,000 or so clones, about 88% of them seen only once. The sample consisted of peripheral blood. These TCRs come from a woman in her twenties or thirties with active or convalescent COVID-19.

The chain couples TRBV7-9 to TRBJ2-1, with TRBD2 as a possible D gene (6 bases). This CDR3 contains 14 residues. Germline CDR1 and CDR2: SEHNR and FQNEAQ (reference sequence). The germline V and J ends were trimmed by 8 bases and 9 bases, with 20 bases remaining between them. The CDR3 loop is CASGGDPRDGEQFF. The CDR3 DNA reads TGTGCCAGCGGAGGGGATCCTCGGGACGGTGAGCAGTTCTTC. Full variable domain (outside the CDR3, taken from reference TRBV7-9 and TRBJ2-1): DTGVSQNPRHKITKRGQNVTFRCDPISEHNRLYWYRQTLGQGPEFLTYFQNEAQLEKSRLLSDRFSAERPKGSFSTLEIQRTEQGDSAMYLCASGGDPRDGEQFFGPGTRLTVL.

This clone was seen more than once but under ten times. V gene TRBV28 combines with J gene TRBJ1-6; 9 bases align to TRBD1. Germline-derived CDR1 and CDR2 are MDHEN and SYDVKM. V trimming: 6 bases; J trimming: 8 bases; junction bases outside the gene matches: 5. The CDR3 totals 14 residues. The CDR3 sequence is CASSRTGDHSPLHF. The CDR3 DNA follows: TGTGCCAGCAGCCGGACAGGGGACCATTCACCCCTCCACTTT.

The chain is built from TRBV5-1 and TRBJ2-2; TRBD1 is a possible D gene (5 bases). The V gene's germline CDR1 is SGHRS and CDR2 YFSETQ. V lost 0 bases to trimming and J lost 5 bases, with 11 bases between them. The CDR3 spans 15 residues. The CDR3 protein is CASSLEGARTGELFF. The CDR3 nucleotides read TGCGCCAGCAGCTTGGAAGGGGCGAGGACCGGGGAGCTGTTTTTT.

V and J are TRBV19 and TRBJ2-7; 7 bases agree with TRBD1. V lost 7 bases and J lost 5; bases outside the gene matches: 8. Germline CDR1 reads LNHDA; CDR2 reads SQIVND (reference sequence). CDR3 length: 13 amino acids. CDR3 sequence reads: CASTGQGVNEQYF. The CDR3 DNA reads TGTGCCAGTACGGGGCAGGGGGTAAACGAGCAGTACTTC.

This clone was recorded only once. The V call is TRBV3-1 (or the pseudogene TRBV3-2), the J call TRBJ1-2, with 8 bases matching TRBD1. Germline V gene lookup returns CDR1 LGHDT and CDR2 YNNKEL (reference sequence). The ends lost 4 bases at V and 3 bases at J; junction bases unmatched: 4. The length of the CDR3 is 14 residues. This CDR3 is CASSPRDRHYGYTF. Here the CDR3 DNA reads TGTGCCAGCAGCCCCCGGGACAGGCACTATGGCTACACCTTC.

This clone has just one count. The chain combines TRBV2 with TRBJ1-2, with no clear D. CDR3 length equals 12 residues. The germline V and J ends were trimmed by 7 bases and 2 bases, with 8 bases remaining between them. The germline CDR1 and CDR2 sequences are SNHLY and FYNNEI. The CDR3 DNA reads TGTGCCAGCACACAATTAAACTATGGCTACACCTTC. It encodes CASTQLNYGYTF.

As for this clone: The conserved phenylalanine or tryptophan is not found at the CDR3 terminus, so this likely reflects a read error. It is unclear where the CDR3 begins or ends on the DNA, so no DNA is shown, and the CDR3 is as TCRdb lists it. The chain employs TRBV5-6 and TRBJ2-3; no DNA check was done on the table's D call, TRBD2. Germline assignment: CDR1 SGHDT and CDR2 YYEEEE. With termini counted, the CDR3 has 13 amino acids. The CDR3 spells CASSLGLAGAPAL.

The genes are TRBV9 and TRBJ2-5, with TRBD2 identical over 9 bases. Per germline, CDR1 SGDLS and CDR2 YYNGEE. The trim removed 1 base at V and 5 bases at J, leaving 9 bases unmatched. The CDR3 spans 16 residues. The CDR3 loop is CASSVLGGGAVETQYF. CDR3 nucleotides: TGTGCCAGCAGCGTATTGGGCGGGGGGGCCGTGGAGACCCAGTACTTC.

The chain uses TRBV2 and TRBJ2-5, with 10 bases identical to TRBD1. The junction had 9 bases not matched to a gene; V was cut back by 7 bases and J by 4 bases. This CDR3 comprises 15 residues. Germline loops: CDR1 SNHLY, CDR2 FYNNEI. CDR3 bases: TGTGCCAGCACCCCGAGACAGGGGGCTGTAGAGACCCAGTACTTC. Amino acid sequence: CASTPRQGAVETQYF.

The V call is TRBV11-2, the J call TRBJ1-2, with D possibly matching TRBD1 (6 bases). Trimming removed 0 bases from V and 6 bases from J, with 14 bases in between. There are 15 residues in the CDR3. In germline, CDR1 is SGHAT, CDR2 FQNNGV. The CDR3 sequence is CASSLETGQRNGYTF. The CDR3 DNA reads TGTGCCAGCAGCTTAGAAACAGGGCAAAGGAATGGCTACACCTTC.

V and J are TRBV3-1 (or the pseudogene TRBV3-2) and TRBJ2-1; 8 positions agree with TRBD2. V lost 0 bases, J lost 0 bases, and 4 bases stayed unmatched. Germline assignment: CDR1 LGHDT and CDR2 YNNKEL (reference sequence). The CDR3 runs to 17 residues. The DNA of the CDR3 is TGTGCCAGCAGCCAAGACCCGCGGGGGGCCTCCTACAATGAGCAGTTCTTC. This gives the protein CASSQDPRGASYNEQFF.

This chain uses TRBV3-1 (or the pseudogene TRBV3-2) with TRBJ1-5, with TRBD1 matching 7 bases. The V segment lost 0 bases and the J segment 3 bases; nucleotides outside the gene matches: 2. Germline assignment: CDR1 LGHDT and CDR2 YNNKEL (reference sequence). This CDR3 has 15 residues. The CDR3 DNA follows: TGTGCCAGCAGCCAAGACGGGACAGACAATCAGCCCCAGCATTTT. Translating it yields CASSQDGTDNQPQHF.

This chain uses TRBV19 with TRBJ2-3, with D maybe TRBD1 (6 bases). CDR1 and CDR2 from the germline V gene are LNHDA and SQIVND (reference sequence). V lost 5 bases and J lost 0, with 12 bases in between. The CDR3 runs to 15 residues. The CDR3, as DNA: TGTGCCAGTAGTTCGACAGGAGCAAGCACAGATACGCAGTATTTT. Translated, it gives CASSSTGASTDTQYF. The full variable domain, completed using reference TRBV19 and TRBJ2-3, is DGGITQSPKYLFRKEGQNVTLSCEQNLNHDAMYWYRQDPGQGLRLIYYSQIVNDFQKGDIAEGYSVSREKKESFPLTVTSAQKNPTAFYLCASSSTGASTDTQYFGPGTRLTVL.

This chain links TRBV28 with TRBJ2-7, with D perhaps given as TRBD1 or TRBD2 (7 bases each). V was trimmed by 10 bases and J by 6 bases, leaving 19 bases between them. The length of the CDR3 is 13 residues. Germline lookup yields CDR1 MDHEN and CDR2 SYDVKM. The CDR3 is CATRGGLFAEQYF. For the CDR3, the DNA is TGTGCCACCAGGGGGGGTCTTTTCGCCGAGCAGTACTTC. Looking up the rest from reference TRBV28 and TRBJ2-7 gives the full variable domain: DVKVTQSSRYLVKRTGEKVFLECVQDMDHENMFWYRQDPGLGLRLIYFSYDVKMKEKGDIPEGYSVSREKKERFSLILESASTNQTSMYLCATRGGLFAEQYFGPGTRLTVT.

The CDR3 DNA reads TGTGCCAGCAGTGGACAGGGGGCTAGGAATGAGCAGTTCTTC. Translation gives CASSGQGARNEQFF. The V call is TRBV27, the J call TRBJ2-1, with TRBD1 matching over 11 bases. Germline CDR1 is MNHEY and CDR2 is SMNVEV (reference sequence). V lost 5 bases to trimming and J lost 7 bases; unmatched junction nucleotides: 4. CDR3 length: 14 residues.

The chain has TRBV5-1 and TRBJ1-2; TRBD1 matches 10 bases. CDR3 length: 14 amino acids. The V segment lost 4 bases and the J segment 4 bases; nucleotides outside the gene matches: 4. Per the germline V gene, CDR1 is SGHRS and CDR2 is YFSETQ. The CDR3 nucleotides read TGCGCCAGCAGCACGACAGGGGGCGTCTATGGCTACACCTTC. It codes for CASSTTGGVYGYTF.

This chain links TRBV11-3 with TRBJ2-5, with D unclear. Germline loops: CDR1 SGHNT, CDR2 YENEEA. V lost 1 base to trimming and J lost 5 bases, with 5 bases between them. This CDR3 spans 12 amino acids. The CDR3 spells CASSLGHETQYF. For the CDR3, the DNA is TGTGCCAGCAGCTTAGGGCACGAGACCCAGTACTTC.

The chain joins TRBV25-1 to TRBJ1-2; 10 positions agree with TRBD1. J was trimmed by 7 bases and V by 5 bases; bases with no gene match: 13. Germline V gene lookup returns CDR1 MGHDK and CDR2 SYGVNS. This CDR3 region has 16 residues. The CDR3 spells CASSFLLGQGFGGYTF. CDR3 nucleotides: TGTGCCAGCAGTTTCCTTTTGGGACAGGGGTTCGGTGGCTACACCTTC.

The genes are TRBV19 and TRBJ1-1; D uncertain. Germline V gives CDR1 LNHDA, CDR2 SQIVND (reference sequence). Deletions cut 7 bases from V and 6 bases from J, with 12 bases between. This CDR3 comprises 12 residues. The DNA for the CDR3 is TGTGCCAGTACTGCGGGTGTAGCTGAAGCTTTCTTT. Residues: CASTAGVAEAFF.

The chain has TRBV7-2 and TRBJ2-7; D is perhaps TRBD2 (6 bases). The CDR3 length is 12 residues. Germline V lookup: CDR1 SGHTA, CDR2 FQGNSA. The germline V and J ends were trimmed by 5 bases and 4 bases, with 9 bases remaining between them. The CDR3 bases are TGTGCCAGCAGCCCACTAGCTTACGAGCAGTACTTC. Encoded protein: CASSPLAYEQYF.

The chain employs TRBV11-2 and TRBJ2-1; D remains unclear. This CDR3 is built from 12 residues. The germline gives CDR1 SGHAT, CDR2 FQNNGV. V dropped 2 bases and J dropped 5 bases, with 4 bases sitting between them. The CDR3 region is CASSLSNNEQFF. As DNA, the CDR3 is TGTGCCAGCAGCTTATCCAACAATGAGCAGTTCTTC.

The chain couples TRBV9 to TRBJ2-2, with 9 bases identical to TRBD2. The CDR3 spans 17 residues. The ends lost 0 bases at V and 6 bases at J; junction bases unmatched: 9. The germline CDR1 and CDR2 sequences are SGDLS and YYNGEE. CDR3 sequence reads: CASSVAASGEDSGELFF. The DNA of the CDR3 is TGTGCCAGCAGCGTAGCGGCTAGCGGGGAGGATTCCGGGGAGCTGTTTTTT.

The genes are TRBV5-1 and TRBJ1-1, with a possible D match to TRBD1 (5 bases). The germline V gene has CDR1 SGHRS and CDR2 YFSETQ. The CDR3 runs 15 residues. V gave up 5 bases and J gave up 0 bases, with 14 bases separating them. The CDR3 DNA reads TGCGCCAGCAGTCCACTGGGGGGATTGAACACTGAAGCTTTCTTT. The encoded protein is CASSPLGGLNTEAFF. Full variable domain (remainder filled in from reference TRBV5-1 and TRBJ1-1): KAGVTQTPRYLIKTRGQQVTLSCSPISGHRSVSWYQQTPGQGLQFLFEYFSETQRNKGNFPGRFSGRQFSNSRSEMNVSTLELGDSALYLCASSPLGGLNTEAFFGQGTRLTVV.

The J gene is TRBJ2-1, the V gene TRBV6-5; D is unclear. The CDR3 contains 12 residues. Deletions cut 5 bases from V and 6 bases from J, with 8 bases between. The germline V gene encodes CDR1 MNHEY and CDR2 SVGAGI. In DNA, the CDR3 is TGTGCCAGCAGTAACCCTAGCAATGAGCAGTTCTTC. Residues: CASSNPSNEQFF.

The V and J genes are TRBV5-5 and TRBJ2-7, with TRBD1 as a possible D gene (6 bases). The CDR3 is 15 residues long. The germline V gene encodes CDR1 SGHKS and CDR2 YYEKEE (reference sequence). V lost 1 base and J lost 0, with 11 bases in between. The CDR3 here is CASSLYAGDSYEQYF. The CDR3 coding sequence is TGTGCCAGCAGCTTGTACGCAGGGGACTCCTACGAGCAGTACTTC.

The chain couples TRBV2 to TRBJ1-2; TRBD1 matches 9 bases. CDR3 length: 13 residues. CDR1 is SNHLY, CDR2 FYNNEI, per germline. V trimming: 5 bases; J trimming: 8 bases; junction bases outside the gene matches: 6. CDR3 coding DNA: TGTGCCAGCAGTCGGACAGGGGCGGGCGGCTACACCTTC. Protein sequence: CASSRTGAGGYTF.

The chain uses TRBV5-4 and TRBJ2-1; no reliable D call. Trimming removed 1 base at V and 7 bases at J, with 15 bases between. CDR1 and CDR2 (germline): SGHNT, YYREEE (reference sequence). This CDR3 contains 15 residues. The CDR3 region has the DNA TGTGCCAGCAGCTTGTTTGGCCTAGTTGGGAATGAGCAGTTCTTC. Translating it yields CASSLFGLVGNEQFF. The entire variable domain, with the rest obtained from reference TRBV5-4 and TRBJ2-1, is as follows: ETGVTQSPTHLIKTRGQQVTLRCSSQSGHNTVSWYQQALGQGPQFIFQYYREEENGRGNFPPRFSGLQFPNYSSELNVNALELDDSALYLCASSLFGLVGNEQFFGPGTRLTVL.

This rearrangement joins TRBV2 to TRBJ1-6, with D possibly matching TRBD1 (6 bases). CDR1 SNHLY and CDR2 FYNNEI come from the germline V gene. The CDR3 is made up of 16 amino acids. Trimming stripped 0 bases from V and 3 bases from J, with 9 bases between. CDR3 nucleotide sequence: TGTGCCAGCAGTGAAGCGCGAGGGGGCTATAATTCACCCCTCCACTTT. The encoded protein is CASSEARGGYNSPLHF. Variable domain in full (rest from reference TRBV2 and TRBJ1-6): EPEVTQTPSHQVTQMGQEVILRCVPISNHLYFYWYRQILGQKVEFLVSFYNNEISEKSEIFDDQFSVERPDGSNFTLKIRSTKLEDSAMYFCASSEARGGYNSPLHFGNGTRLTVT.